Following are 26 T cell receptor beta chains from one sample sequenced in a study of shared clonotypes between healthy human individuals. Here immunoSEQ multiplex PCR was the method, and the copy in TCRdb shows in-frame clones only, minus some. Among 1.6 million or so clones listed, approximately 98.5% were seen once. Sequencing was performed on naive CD4+ T cells sorted from blood. Described subset: CD45RA+ positively selected. Receptors were obtained from a man aged 25 to 40 in good health.

This clone was detected only once. The chain links TRBV10-2 to TRBJ1-2; D gene uncertain. CDR3 length: 12 amino acids. Germline-derived CDR1 and CDR2 are WSHSY and SAAADI. The V and J ends lost 5 bases and 8 bases respectively, with 12 bases between them. The CDR3 DNA reads as TGCGCCAGCAGTTGGAGGGAGGAGGGCTACACCTTC. Translation: CASSWREEGYTF.

This chain joins TRBV28 and TRBJ2-7, with D possibly called TRBD1 or TRBD2 (5 bases each). This CDR3 contains 14 residues. Germline V gene sequence: CDR1 MDHEN, CDR2 SYDVKM. V was pared by 1 base and J by 2 bases, with 9 bases between. The DNA for the CDR3 is TGTGCCAGCAGTTTATCCAGGGAGCCCTACGAGCAGTACTTC. This encodes CASSLSREPYEQYF.

This chain links TRBV6-5 with TRBJ2-2; 8 positions agree with TRBD1. The trim removed 5 bases at V and 3 bases at J, leaving 5 bases unmatched. Germline V gene sequence: CDR1 MNHEY, CDR2 SVGAGI. CDR3 size: 15 residues. CDR3 DNA: TGTGCCAGCAGTCCCAGGGGGCGCGACACCGGGGAGCTGTTTTTT. This translates into CASSPRGRDTGELFF.

Comments on this clone: The sample carries other DNA sequences with the same CDR3. V and J are TRBV9 and TRBJ2-5, with D maybe TRBD1 (5 bases). The germline V gene encodes CDR1 SGDLS and CDR2 YYNGEE. V shed 0 bases and J shed 5 bases, with 11 bases lying between them. CDR3 length equals 14 residues. The CDR3 sequence is CASSVDPGKETQYF. DNA for the CDR3: TGTGCCAGCAGCGTAGATCCAGGGAAGGAGACCCAGTACTTC.

This clone showed up just once. The chain uses TRBV6-1 and TRBJ2-1; possible D gene TRBD2, 6 bases. The V and J ends lost 5 bases and 5 bases respectively, with 16 bases between them. CDR3 length equals 15 residues. Germline-derived CDR1 and CDR2 are MNHNS and SASEGT. The CDR3 sequence is CASSTRTGGHNEQFF. The CDR3 nucleotides read TGTGCCAGCAGTACCCGGACTGGAGGGCACAATGAGCAGTTCTTC.

This clone was seen once. The J gene is TRBJ1-1, the V gene TRBV14; D is perhaps TRBD1 (6 bases). This CDR3 comprises 15 residues. The germline V gene has CDR1 SGHDN and CDR2 FVKESK. Deletions cut 4 bases from V and 4 bases from J, with 16 bases between. For the CDR3, the DNA is TGTGCCAGCAGCCGTATAGGGGGTGAGGGCACTGAAGCTTTCTTT. It specifies CASSRIGGEGTEAFF.

V usage is TRBV7-9 and J usage is TRBJ2-3; 12 bases agree with TRBD2. Looked up from germline, CDR1 is SEHNR and CDR2 is FQNEAQ (reference sequence). Losses at the gene ends were 5 bases for V and 4 bases for J; bases not matched to a gene: 10. The CDR3 extends over 17 amino acids. CDR3 loop: CASSPGTSGFKADTQYF. In nucleotides, the CDR3 is TGTGCCAGCAGCCCCGGGACTAGCGGGTTCAAGGCAGATACGCAGTATTTT. Variable domain in full (rest from reference TRBV7-9 and TRBJ2-3): DTGVSQNPRHKITKRGQNVTFRCDPISEHNRLYWYRQTLGQGPEFLTYFQNEAQLEKSRLLSDRFSAERPKGSFSTLEIQRTEQGDSAMYLCASSPGTSGFKADTQYFGPGTRLTVL.

V is TRBV5-5 and J is TRBJ1-2; D is unresolved. Trimming left V 0 bases short and J 6 bases short, with 12 bases between. The CDR3 loop spans 14 amino acids. From germline, CDR1 is SGHKS and CDR2 YYEKEE (reference sequence). CDR3 sequence (DNA): TGTGCCAGCAGCTTGGGCCAGCTTCACGATGGCTACACCTTC. This translates into CASSLGQLHDGYTF.

The rearrangement uses TRBV18 and TRBJ2-1; D is unclear. The CDR3 is 16 residues long. From germline, CDR1 is KGHSH and CDR2 LQKENI. V lost 1 base and J lost 0, with 10 bases in between. The CDR3 region is CASSPLDSISYNEQFF. The CDR3 DNA follows: TGTGCCAGCTCACCACTCGACTCCATCTCCTACAATGAGCAGTTCTTC.

This sequence joins TRBV15 and TRBJ2-1; D is undetermined. The CDR3 is made up of 13 amino acids. Germline CDR1 is LNHNV and CDR2 is YYDKDF (reference sequence). Trimming shortened V by 0 bases and J by 7 bases, and 7 bases separated the two germline ends. CDR3 region: CATSRDWRNEQFF. In DNA form, the CDR3 reads TGTGCCACCAGCAGAGATTGGAGAAATGAGCAGTTCTTC.

V is TRBV7-9 and J is TRBJ2-7; perhaps TRBD1 as D (6 bases). CDR1 is SEHNR and CDR2 is FQNEAQ in the germline V gene (reference sequence). Trimming left V 1 base short and J 7 bases short, with 17 bases between. This CDR3 comprises 15 residues. As DNA, the CDR3 is TGTGCCAGCAGCTTAGGTTTTTCAGGGGCTGGGGAGCAGTACTTC. Translating gives CASSLGFSGAGEQYF. The full variable domain, in which reference TRBV7-9 and TRBJ2-7 provide the parts outside the CDR3, is DTGVSQNPRHKITKRGQNVTFRCDPISEHNRLYWYRQTLGQGPEFLTYFQNEAQLEKSRLLSDRFSAERPKGSFSTLEIQRTEQGDSAMYLCASSLGFSGAGEQYFGPGTRLTVT.

This clone occurred once. The chain has TRBV5-4 and TRBJ2-7, with 8 bases lining up with TRBD1. CDR3 size: 16 residues. V was pared by 2 bases and J by 0 bases, with 7 bases of the junction left unmatched. From germline, CDR1 is SGHNT and CDR2 YYREEE (reference sequence). The CDR3 nucleotides are TGTGCCAGCAGCTTATGGGGACAGGCTAGCTCCTACGAGCAGTACTTC. This translates into CASSLWGQASSYEQYF. Variable domain in full (rest from reference TRBV5-4 and TRBJ2-7): ETGVTQSPTHLIKTRGQQVTLRCSSQSGHNTVSWYQQALGQGPQFIFQYYREEENGRGNFPPRFSGLQFPNYSSELNVNALELDDSALYLCASSLWGQASSYEQYFGPGTRLTVT.

V usage is TRBV7-8 and J usage is TRBJ2-7; the match to TRBD1 covers 9 bases. J gave up 1 base and V 6 bases, and 13 bases lay outside the gene matches. Germline CDR1 and CDR2: SGHVS and FQNEAQ. This CDR3 is 17 amino acids long. The DNA of the CDR3 is TGTGCCAGCAGTTTGTCCTGGACAGGGGTAGGATCCTACGAGCAGTACTTC. Protein product: CASSLSWTGVGSYEQYF.

The chain has TRBV28 and TRBJ2-3; D possibly uses TRBD1 or TRBD2 (5 bases each). Per the germline V gene, CDR1 is MDHEN and CDR2 is SYDVKM. V lost 5 bases and J lost 0, with 9 bases in between. This CDR3 is 14 amino acids long. CDR3 coding DNA: TGTGCCAGCAGTGGCCGGGACAGCACAGATACGCAGTATTTT. Residues: CASSGRDSTDTQYF.

The gene calls are TRBV6-6 and TRBJ2-7; no reliable D call. This CDR3 comprises 13 residues. The V and J ends lost 8 bases and 6 bases respectively, with 17 bases between them. Germline CDR1 reads MNHNY; CDR2 reads SVGAGI (reference sequence). The CDR3 sequence is CASVPVRNAEQYF. CDR3 bases: TGTGCCAGCGTCCCCGTTCGGAATGCCGAGCAGTACTTC.

V is TRBV27 and J is TRBJ1-5, with 7 positions matching TRBD1. Trimming took 3 bases from V and 2 from J; bases not matched to a gene: 10. CDR3 size: 17 residues. CDR1 MNHEY and CDR2 SMNVEV come from the germline V gene (reference sequence). The CDR3 reads CASSLSPHRGRNQPQHF. The CDR3 region has the DNA TGTGCCAGCAGTTTGTCACCTCACAGGGGACGCAATCAGCCCCAGCATTTT.

To note about this clone: At the DNA level, this CDR3 is encoded by other sequences in the same sample as well. The J gene is TRBJ1-1, the V gene TRBV9; D might be TRBD1 (5 bases). The V end lost 1 base, the J end lost 2 bases, and 9 bases lay between the germline ends. Germline assignment: CDR1 SGDLS and CDR2 YYNGEE. The CDR3 has 14 amino acids. The CDR3 sequence is CASSVTGANTEAFF. DNA for the CDR3: TGTGCCAGCAGCGTAACCGGGGCAAACACTGAAGCTTTCTTT.

The rearrangement uses TRBV5-4 and TRBJ1-1; the D is unclear. Germline V lookup: CDR1 SGHNT, CDR2 YYREEE (reference sequence). This CDR3 comprises 13 residues. The V gene lost 4 bases and the J gene lost 1 base, with 8 bases spanning the gap. This CDR3 is CASSADENTEAFF. CDR3 in DNA: TGTGCCAGCAGCGCGGACGAGAACACTGAAGCTTTCTTT. Based on the CDR3 plus reference TRBV5-4 and TRBJ1-1, the full variable domain is ETGVTQSPTHLIKTRGQQVTLRCSSQSGHNTVSWYQQALGQGPQFIFQYYREEENGRGNFPPRFSGLQFPNYSSELNVNALELDDSALYLCASSADENTEAFFGQGTRLTVV.

DNA of the CDR3: TGTGCCAGCCGCCGTGCAGGGGGCACAGATACGCAGTATTTT. This translates into CASRRAGGTDTQYF. The chain uses TRBV6-5 and TRBJ2-3; perhaps TRBD1 as D (6 bases). Trimming took off 8 bases at V and 1 base at J, with 13 bases between the two ends. This CDR3 contains 14 residues. Per the germline V gene, CDR1 is MNHEY and CDR2 is SVGAGI.

The chain employs TRBV5-1 and TRBJ2-5; 8 bases are a match to TRBD1. Trimming cost V 0 bases and J 1 base; bases outside gene matches: 2. The CDR3 extends over 15 amino acids. The V gene's germline CDR1 is SGHRS and CDR2 YFSETQ. The CDR3 coding sequence is TGCGCCAGCAGCTTGGAAGGGACAGGCCAAGAGACCCAGTACTTC. This encodes CASSLEGTGQETQYF.

The chain carries TRBV11-2 and TRBJ2-7, with 11 bases lining up with TRBD2. With 3 bases clipped from V and 1 base from J, the junction kept 11 bases outside the gene matches. Looked up from germline, CDR1 is SGHAT and CDR2 is FQNNGV. This CDR3 spans 18 amino acids. CDR3 nucleotides: TGTGCCAGCAGCTTTTTCACTAGCGGGAGTTCCTTTTCCTACGAGCAGTACTTC. Its translation: CASSFFTSGSSFSYEQYF.

The V call is TRBV5-1, the J call TRBJ2-7; D is undetermined. V lost 4 bases to trimming and J lost 2 bases, with 16 bases between them. Germline V gene sequence: CDR1 SGHRS, CDR2 YFSETQ. CDR3 length: 15 residues. The CDR3 spells CASSKAKVLTYEQYF. Here the CDR3 DNA reads TGCGCCAGCAGCAAAGCAAAAGTTTTAACCTACGAGCAGTACTTC.

The chain couples TRBV9 to TRBJ1-2, with a possible D match to TRBD1 (5 bases). V was pared by 3 bases and J by 3 bases, with 9 bases between. This CDR3 region has 13 residues. The germline gives CDR1 SGDLS, CDR2 YYNGEE. CDR3 in DNA: TGTGCCAGCAGCGCCAGGGTCTACTATGGCTACACCTTC. Its protein product is CASSARVYYGYTF.

The rearrangement joins TRBV6-1 to TRBJ2-1; possible D gene TRBD2, 6 bases. Trimming took 5 bases from V and 9 from J, leaving 17 bases between them. Germline loops: CDR1 MNHNS, CDR2 SASEGT. The CDR3 is 14 amino acids. Written as DNA, the CDR3 is TGTGCCAGCAGTCTACGGGACTCCGTAACTGAGCAGTTCTTC. This encodes CASSLRDSVTEQFF.

This clone was detected only once. The chain combines TRBV5-5 with TRBJ2-1; weak D call: TRBD2 (6 bases). Trimming removed 0 bases from V and 6 bases from J, with 13 bases in between. This CDR3 spans 15 amino acids. Germline-derived CDR1 and CDR2 are SGHKS and YYEKEE (reference sequence). CDR3 region: CASSLDPGTFNEQFF. CDR3 bases: TGTGCCAGCAGCTTGGACCCTGGGACTTTCAATGAGCAGTTCTTC.

The gene calls are TRBV5-1 and TRBJ2-7; TRBD2 matches at 7 bases. Germline V gene sequence: CDR1 SGHRS, CDR2 YFSETQ. The junction had 7 bases not matched to a gene; V was cut back by 4 bases and J by 3 bases. The CDR3 runs to 14 residues. The CDR3 region is CASSGASGLYEQYF. The CDR3, as DNA: TGCGCCAGCAGCGGAGCTAGCGGTCTCTACGAGCAGTACTTC.